What follows are 14 T cell receptor beta chains derived from one specimen sequenced in a study of PD-1 blockade in classical Hodgkin lymphoma. TCRdb's copy holds only in-frame clones and misses some; the assay was immunoSEQ multiplex PCR. The table shows 55,000 to 60,000 clones, with approximately 90% occurring only once. There was relapse after autologous stem cell transplantation in every patient, and there was variation in brentuximab vedotin exposure. The sequenced sample was peripheral blood mononuclear cells (PBMCs), obtained before the second cycle of nivolumab. The receptor set was obtained from a human donor with classical Hodgkin lymphoma.

The V gene is TRBV7-9, the J gene TRBJ1-1; TRBD1 matches at 9 bases. Germline V gives CDR1 SEHNR, CDR2 FQNEAQ (reference sequence). V lost 3 bases, J lost 4 bases, and 6 bases stayed unmatched. The CDR3 spans 15 residues. CDR3 amino acids: CASSLAGQGGTEAFF. The CDR3 DNA is TGTGCCAGCAGCTTGGCGGGACAGGGAGGCACTGAAGCTTTCTTT.

This clone is a singleton in its sample. The V gene is TRBV5-8, the J gene TRBJ2-1; 7 bases line up with TRBD2. Germline-derived CDR1 and CDR2 are SGHTS and YDEGEE. V was clipped by 2 bases and J by 0 bases; unmatched bases: 8. CDR3 length: 17 residues. The CDR3 DNA is TGTGCCAGCAGCTTTCCACTAGCGATGAGCTCCTACAATGAGCAGTTCTTC. Amino acid sequence: CASSFPLAMSSYNEQFF.

The DNA for the CDR3 is TGTGCCAGCAGCGAGGGGACAGGGACATGGGGTGGGACCCAGTACTTC. Protein sequence: CASSEGTGTWGGTQYF. This chain connects TRBV5-6 to TRBJ2-5, with 9 bases lining up with TRBD1. The CDR3 totals 16 residues. Trimming removed 4 bases from V and 7 bases from J; junction bases left unmatched: 14. Looked up from germline, CDR1 is SGHDT and CDR2 is YYEEEE. The full variable domain, its missing parts supplied by reference TRBV5-6 and TRBJ2-5, is DAGVTQSPTHLIKTRGQQVTLRCSPKSGHDTVSWYQQALGQGPQFIFQYYEEEERQRGNFPDRFSGHQFPNYSSELNVNALLLGDSALYLCASSEGTGTWGGTQYFGPGTRLLVL.

This chain connects TRBV11-3 to TRBJ2-2; no definite D call. Germline V lookup: CDR1 SGHNT, CDR2 YENEEA. This CDR3 region has 14 residues. V was trimmed by 8 bases and J by 2 bases, leaving 12 bases between them. Here the CDR3 reads CASQSEDNTGELFF. The CDR3 DNA follows: TGTGCCAGCCAAAGCGAGGATAACACCGGGGAGCTGTTTTTT.

This chain links TRBV13 with TRBJ2-1; 13 nucleotides agree with TRBD2. The CDR3 is 18 residues long. CDR1 and CDR2 (germline): PRHDT, FYEKMQ (reference sequence). V lost 6 bases, J lost 8 bases, and 16 bases stayed unmatched. The CDR3 spells CASSMGTSGTPFFDEQFF. In nucleotides, the CDR3 is TGTGCCAGCAGTATGGGGACTAGCGGGACCCCTTTCTTCGATGAGCAGTTCTTC.

The chain links TRBV7-9 to TRBJ2-1, with TRBD2 matching over 14 bases. Looked up from germline, CDR1 is SEHNR and CDR2 is FQNEAQ (reference sequence). V shed 3 bases and J 15 bases; nucleotides not matched to a gene: 13. The CDR3 runs 16 residues. Here the CDR3 reads CASSFTPGLAGEDLFF. In DNA, the CDR3 is TGTGCCAGCAGCTTCACCCCGGGACTAGCGGGAGAGGATCTGTTCTTC.

The gene calls are TRBV6-1 and TRBJ2-7, with 11 bases matching TRBD2. Trimming took 4 bases from V and 7 from J; bases not matched to a gene: 6. The CDR3 is 14 residues long. CDR1 is MNHNS and CDR2 is SASEGT in the germline V gene. The CDR3 loop reads CASSVSGGDREQYF. The CDR3 coding sequence is TGTGCCAGCAGTGTTAGCGGGGGGGATCGGGAGCAGTACTTC.

The chain uses TRBV2 and TRBJ2-1; 7 bases are shared with TRBD1. The CDR3 contains 13 residues. From germline, CDR1 is SNHLY and CDR2 FYNNEI. The trim removed 7 bases at V and 3 bases at J, leaving 3 bases unmatched. The CDR3 DNA is TGTGCCAGCACCTGGGACAGCTACAATGAGCAGTTCTTC. Protein sequence: CASTWDSYNEQFF.

This clone has only one observation. The rearrangement uses TRBV5-1 and TRBJ1-1; D is ambiguous. The CDR3 loop spans 14 amino acids. Trimming left V 3 bases short and J 4 bases short, with 13 bases between. Germline CDR1 SGHRS, CDR2 YFSETQ. CDR3 nucleotides: TGCGCCAGCAGCTGGGAAAGGGTGGTCACTGAAGCTTTCTTT. Translating gives CASSWERVVTEAFF.

The chain uses TRBV21-1 and TRBJ2-7; TRBD1 is the table's D call and was not checked against the DNA. TRBV21-1 is a documented pseudogene. The CDR3 runs to 15 residues. The CDR3 nucleotides are TGTGCCAGCTCTTCACAGGGAAGGAGCTCCTACGAGCAGTACTTC. This translates into CASSSQGRSSYEQYF.

The chain joins TRBV9 to TRBJ1-2; D remains unclear. Trimming left V 4 bases short and J 5 bases short, with 15 bases between. The CDR3 contains 14 residues. Germline V lookup: CDR1 SGDLS, CDR2 YYNGEE. DNA for the CDR3: TGTGCCAGCAGCTTAGGACTGACGTTGTATGGCTACACCTTC. It encodes CASSLGLTLYGYTF. The full variable domain, in which reference TRBV9 and TRBJ1-2 provide the parts outside the CDR3, is DSGVTQTPKHLITATGQRVTLRCSPRSGDLSVYWYQQSLDQGLQFLIQYYNGEERAKGNILERFSAQQFPDLHSELNLSSLELGDSALYFCASSLGLTLYGYTFGSGTRLTVV.

The chain carries TRBV10-3 and TRBJ1-1; weak D call: TRBD1 (6 bases). Germline V gene data show CDR1 as ENHRY and CDR2 as SYGVKD. Between the trimmed V and J ends, which lost 6 bases and 1 base, there was a span of 15 bases. The CDR3 consists of 15 residues. For the CDR3, the DNA is TGTGCCATCAGCGAAACAGGGTACTCGAACACTGAAGCTTTCTTT. As protein: CAISETGYSNTEAFF.

This chain joins TRBV19 and TRBJ2-7, with D hard to call. The CDR3 loop spans 13 amino acids. The germline V and J ends were trimmed by 1 base and 2 bases, with 6 bases remaining between them. CDR1 is LNHDA, CDR2 SQIVND, per germline (reference sequence). CDR3 DNA sequence: TGTGCCAGTAGTATAGGCAGTGCCTACGAGCAGTACTTC. This gives the protein CASSIGSAYEQYF.

The V call is TRBV5-1, the J call TRBJ2-7; D remains ambiguous. This CDR3 has 14 amino acids. Germline lookup yields CDR1 SGHRS and CDR2 YFSETQ. Trimming took 2 bases from V and 0 from J, leaving 9 bases between them. The CDR3 loop reads CASSLLASSYEQYF. The CDR3 coding sequence is TGCGCCAGCAGCTTATTGGCGAGCTCCTACGAGCAGTACTTC.